The T cell receptor beta chain under discussion was sequenced for a study of T cell repertoires in cytomegalovirus infection. Study background: HLA-C-restricted CMV epitopes, recently identified, and well-studied HLA-B-restricted ones were used by the study. Matching HLA type, along with CMV infection, was indicated by public TCR beta signatures.

This clonotype was counted only a few times. Its antigen is not identified. TCRdb redid the calling of the reads with MiXCR, one entry per CDR3 protein. Of around 800,000 distinct CDR3 sequences detected, 32% appear once; the ten largest clones hold around 11%. General study findings and limits: Individuals carrying CMV plus the relevant HLA were identified by cumulative frequency of public TCR beta families. The response measured ex vivo was dominated by TCR beta clonotypes (HLA-C-restricted and CMV-specific).

The V end was cut by 6 bases, the J end by 5 bases, with 8 bases between. The CDR3 is 13 amino acids. CDR1 and CDR2 (germline): MNHNY, SVGAGI (reference sequence). The sequence came from a human donor in good health (CMV status not recorded). Some clones in this sample may be carry-over from other donors' samples. J is TRBJ1-6 and V is TRBV6-6; D is undetermined. The starting material was cultured CD8+ T cells from PBMCs, obtained from culture after CMV antigen stimulation. CDR3 nucleotide sequence: TGTGCCAGCAGCCCTTCCAATAATTCACCCCTCCACTTT. Translating it yields CASSPSNNSPLHF.